This T cell receptor beta chain was sequenced for a study of shared clonotypes between healthy human individuals. All of the donors resided in Nashville, Tennessee, and each was a Caucasian adult. This table comes from immunoSEQ multiplex PCR, and its TCRdb copy is limited to in-frame clones, with some not included. Of 1.6 million or so clones listed, around 98.5% are singletons. The V gene lost 4 bases and the J gene lost 4 bases, with 7 bases spanning the gap. Per germline, CDR1 SNHLY and CDR2 FYNNEI. The CDR3 covers 13 residues. What was sequenced was naive CD4+ T cells sorted from blood. The subset: CD45RA+ positively selected. V and J are TRBV2 and TRBJ1-4; D remains ambiguous. This TCR came from a man in his thirties or forties in good health. The CDR3 loop is CASSVYSNEKLFF. CDR3 DNA: TGTGCCAGCAGTGTATACAGTAATGAAAAACTGTTTTTT.